This T cell receptor beta chain was sequenced during a study of human T cells and chemical hapten exposure. As for the study in general: Weekly diphenylcyclopropenone doses were given to patients' scalps across the roughly 25-week study. A patient group, mainly female, showed alopecia areata, totalis or universalis. Findings and limits, study-wide: Patch test score rose with PT1 expanded TCR count, significant at thresholds 8, 16 and 32, not 4.

The time point here: pre-sensitization, week 0. As for treatment: therapeutic diphenylcyclopropenone sensitization with weekly scalp DPC. This clonotype occurred a few times. Its antigen remains unidentified. V was pared by 3 bases and J by 8 bases, with 6 bases of the junction left unmatched. This CDR3 has 15 amino acids. Per the authors' pipeline: TCR counts had a median of about 94,000 per sample and spanned roughly 23,224 to 750,000. TCRdb ran MiXCR on the RACE reads and lists one entry per CDR3 protein. The V and J calls, along with clone size, are taken from TCRdb and not from the paper's own processing. This sample has about 74,000 distinct CDR3 sequences; about 14% occur once, and the top ten carry roughly 4.5%.

The sequence was collected from a woman between 45 and 65 years old with alopecia areata. Some clones in this sample may be carry-over from other donors' samples. The rearrangement joins TRBV12-3 or TRBV12-4 to TRBJ2-1; 11 bases match TRBD2. Source: whole blood, taken in connection with sensitization to the hapten diphenylcyclopropenone (DPC). The CDR3: CASSLVAGGPDEQFF. The DNA of the CDR3 is TGTGCCAGCAGTTTGGTAGCGGGAGGGCCAGATGAGCAGTTCTTC.